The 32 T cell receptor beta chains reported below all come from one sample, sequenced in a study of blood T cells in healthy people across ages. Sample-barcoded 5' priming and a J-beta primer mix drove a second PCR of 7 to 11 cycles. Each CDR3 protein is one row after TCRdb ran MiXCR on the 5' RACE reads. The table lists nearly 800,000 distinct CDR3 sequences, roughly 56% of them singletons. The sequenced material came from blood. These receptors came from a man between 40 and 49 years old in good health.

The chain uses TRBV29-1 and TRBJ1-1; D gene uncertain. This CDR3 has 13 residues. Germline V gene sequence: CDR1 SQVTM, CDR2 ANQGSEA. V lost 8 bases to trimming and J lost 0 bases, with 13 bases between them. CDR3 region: CSLGKEVNTEAFF. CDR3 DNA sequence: TGCAGCCTCGGAAAGGAGGTGAACACTGAAGCTTTCTTT.

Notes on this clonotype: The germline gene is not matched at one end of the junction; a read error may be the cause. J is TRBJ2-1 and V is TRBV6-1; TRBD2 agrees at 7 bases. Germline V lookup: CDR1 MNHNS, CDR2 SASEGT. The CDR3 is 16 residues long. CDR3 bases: TGTGCCAGCAGTGGGGAGGGGACTACAGCCTACAATGGGCAGTTCTTC. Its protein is CASSGEGTTAYNGQFF.

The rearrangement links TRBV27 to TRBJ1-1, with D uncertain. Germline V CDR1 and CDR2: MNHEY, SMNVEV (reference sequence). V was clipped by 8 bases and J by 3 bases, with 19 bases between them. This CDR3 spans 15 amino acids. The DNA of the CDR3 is TGTGCCAGCCCTCCGTCGGTTAGCAAGGACACTGAAGCTTTCTTT. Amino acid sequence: CASPPSVSKDTEAFF.

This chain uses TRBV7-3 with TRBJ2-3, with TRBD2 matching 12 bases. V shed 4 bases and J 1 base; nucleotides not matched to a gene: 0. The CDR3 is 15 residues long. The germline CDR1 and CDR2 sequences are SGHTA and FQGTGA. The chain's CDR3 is CASSSSGRGTDTQYF. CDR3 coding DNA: TGTGCCAGCAGCTCTAGCGGGAGGGGCACAGATACGCAGTATTTT.

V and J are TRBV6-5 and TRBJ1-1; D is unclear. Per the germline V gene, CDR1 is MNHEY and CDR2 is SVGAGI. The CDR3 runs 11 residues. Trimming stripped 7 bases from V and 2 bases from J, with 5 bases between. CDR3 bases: TGTGCCAGCATGTTTAACACTGAAGCTTTCTTT. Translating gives CASMFNTEAFF.

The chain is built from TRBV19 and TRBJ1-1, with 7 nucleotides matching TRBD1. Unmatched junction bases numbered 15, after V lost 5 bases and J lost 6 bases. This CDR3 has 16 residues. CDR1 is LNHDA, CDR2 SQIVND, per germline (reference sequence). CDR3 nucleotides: TGTGCCAGTAGTTTGACAGGGTTCCGAGGGGCGGCTGAAGCTTTCTTT. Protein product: CASSLTGFRGAAEAFF.

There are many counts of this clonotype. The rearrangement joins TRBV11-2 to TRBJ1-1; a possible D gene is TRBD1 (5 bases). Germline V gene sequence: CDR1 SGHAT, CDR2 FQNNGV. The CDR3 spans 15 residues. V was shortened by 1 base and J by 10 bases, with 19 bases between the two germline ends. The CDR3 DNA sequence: TGTGCCAGCAGCTTAGGCATCAAGACCCCCGGGGGAGCTTTCTTT. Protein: CASSLGIKTPGGAFF.

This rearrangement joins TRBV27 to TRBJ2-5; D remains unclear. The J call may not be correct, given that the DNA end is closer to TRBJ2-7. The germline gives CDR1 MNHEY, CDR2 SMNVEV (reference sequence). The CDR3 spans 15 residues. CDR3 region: CASSLSRVVTYEQYF. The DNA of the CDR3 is TGTGCCAGCAGTTTATCTCGGGTAGTTACCTACGAGCAGTACTTC.

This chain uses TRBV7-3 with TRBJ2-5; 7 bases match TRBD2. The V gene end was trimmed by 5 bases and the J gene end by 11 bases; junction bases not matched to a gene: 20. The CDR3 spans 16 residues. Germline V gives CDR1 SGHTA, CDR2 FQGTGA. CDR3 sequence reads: CASSRKDGGSNNEQYF. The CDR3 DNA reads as TGTGCCAGCAGCCGTAAGGACGGGGGGTCGAACAATGAGCAGTACTTC.

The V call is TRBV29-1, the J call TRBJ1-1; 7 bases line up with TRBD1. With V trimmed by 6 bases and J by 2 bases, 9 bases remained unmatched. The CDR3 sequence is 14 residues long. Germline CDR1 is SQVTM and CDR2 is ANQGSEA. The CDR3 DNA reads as TGCAGCGTGATGACCGGGACAGCAAACACTGAAGCTTTCTTT. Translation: CSVMTGTANTEAFF.

CDR3 sequence: CASTEGGPGSDTQYF. The CDR3, as DNA: TGTGCCAGCACTGAGGGCGGACCCGGGTCGGATACGCAGTATTTT. This rearrangement joins TRBV2 to TRBJ2-3; tentatively, D is TRBD2 (5 bases). This CDR3 has 15 amino acids. V lost 7 bases and J lost 6, with 20 bases in between. The V gene's germline CDR1 is SNHLY and CDR2 FYNNEI.

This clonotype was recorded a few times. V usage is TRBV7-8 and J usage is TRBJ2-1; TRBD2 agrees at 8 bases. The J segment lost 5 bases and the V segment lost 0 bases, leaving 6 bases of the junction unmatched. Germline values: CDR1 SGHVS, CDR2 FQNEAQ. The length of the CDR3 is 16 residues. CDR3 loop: CASSLARTSLDNEQFF. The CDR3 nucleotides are TGTGCCAGCAGCTTAGCCCGGACTAGCTTAGACAATGAGCAGTTCTTC.

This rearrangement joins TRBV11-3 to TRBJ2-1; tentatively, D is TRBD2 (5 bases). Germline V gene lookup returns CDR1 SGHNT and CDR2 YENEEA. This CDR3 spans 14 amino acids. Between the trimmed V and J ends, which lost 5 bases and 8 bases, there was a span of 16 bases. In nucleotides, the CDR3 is TGTGCCAGCAGCCCCCCCTCGCGAGCGGATGAGCAGTTCTTC. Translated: CASSPPSRADEQFF.

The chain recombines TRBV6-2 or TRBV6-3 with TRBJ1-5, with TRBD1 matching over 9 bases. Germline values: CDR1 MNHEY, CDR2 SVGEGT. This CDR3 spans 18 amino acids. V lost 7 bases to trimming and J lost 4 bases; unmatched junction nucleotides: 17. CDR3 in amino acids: CASINRLGGQGQNQPQHF. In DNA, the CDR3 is TGTGCCAGCATTAACCGTCTCGGGGGACAGGGTCAAAATCAGCCCCAGCATTTT.

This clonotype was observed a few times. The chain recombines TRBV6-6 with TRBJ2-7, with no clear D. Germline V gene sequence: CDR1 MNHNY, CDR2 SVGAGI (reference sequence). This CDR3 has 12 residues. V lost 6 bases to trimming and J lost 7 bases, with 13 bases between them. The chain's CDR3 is CASSETLGEQYF. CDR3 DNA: TGTGCCAGCAGCGAGACACTTGGTGAGCAGTACTTC.

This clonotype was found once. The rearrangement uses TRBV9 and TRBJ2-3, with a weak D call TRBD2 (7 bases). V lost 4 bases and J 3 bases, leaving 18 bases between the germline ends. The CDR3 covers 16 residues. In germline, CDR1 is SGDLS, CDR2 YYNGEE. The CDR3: CASSWAEGGGTDTQYF. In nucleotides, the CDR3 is TGTGCCAGCAGCTGGGCCGAGGGAGGGGGGACAGATACGCAGTATTTT.

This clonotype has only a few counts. Here the CDR3 DNA reads TGCAGCGTTTCCAGGGTAGAACGGATGAACACTGAAGCTTTCTTT. The encoded protein is CSVSRVERMNTEAFF. The V and J genes are TRBV29-1 and TRBJ1-1; possible D gene TRBD1, 5 bases. Trimming stripped 5 bases from V and 0 bases from J, with 16 bases between. This CDR3 is built from 15 residues. The germline V gene encodes CDR1 SQVTM and CDR2 ANQGSEA.

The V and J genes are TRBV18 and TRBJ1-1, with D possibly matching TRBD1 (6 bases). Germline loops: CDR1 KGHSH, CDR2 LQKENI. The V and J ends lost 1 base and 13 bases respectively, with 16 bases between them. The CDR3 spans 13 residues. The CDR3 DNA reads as TGTGCCAGCTCACCACGTGAAGGACAGAACGATTTCTTT. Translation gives CASSPREGQNDFF.

CDR3 sequence: CASSVAGQSTGETQYF. The DNA of the CDR3 is TGTGCCAGCAGCGTAGCGGGACAGAGTACAGGGGAGACCCAGTACTTC. The chain uses TRBV9 and TRBJ2-5, with 7 nucleotides matching TRBD1. Germline CDR1 is SGDLS and CDR2 is YYNGEE. The CDR3 is made up of 16 amino acids. V trimming: 0 bases; J trimming: 5 bases; junction bases outside the gene matches: 10. Combining the CDR3 with reference TRBV9 and TRBJ2-5 gives the whole variable domain DSGVTQTPKHLITATGQRVTLRCSPRSGDLSVYWYQQSLDQGLQFLIQYYNGEERAKGNILERFSAQQFPDLHSELNLSSLELGDSALYFCASSVAGQSTGETQYFGPGTRLLVL.

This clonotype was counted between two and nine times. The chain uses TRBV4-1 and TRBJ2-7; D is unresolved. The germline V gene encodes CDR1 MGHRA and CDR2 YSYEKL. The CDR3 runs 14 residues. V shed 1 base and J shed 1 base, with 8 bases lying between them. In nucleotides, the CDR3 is TGCGCCAGCAGCCAAGCCTTCGGGTCCTACGAGCAGTACTTC. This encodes CASSQAFGSYEQYF.

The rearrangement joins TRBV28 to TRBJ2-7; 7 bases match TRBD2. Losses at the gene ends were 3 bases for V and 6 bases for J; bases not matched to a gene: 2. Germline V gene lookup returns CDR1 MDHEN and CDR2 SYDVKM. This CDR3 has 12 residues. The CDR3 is CASSLAGVEQYF. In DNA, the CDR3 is TGTGCCAGCAGTTTGGCGGGAGTCGAGCAGTACTTC. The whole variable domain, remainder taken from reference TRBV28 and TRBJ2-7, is DVKVTQSSRYLVKRTGEKVFLECVQDMDHENMFWYRQDPGLGLRLIYFSYDVKMKEKGDIPEGYSVSREKKERFSLILESASTNQTSMYLCASSLAGVEQYFGPGTRLTVT.

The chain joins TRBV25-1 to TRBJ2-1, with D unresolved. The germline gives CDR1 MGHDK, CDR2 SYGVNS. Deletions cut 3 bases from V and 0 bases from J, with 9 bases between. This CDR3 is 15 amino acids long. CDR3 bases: TGTGCCAGCAGTGATACCTGGGACTCCTACAATGAGCAGTTCTTC. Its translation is CASSDTWDSYNEQFF.

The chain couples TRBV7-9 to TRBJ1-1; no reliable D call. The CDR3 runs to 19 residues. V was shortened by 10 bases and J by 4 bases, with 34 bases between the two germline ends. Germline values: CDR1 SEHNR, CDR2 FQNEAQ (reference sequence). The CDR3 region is CATNSPFPSVATRTTEAFF. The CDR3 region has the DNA TGTGCCACCAACTCCCCATTTCCATCAGTGGCGACCAGAACCACTGAAGCTTTCTTT.

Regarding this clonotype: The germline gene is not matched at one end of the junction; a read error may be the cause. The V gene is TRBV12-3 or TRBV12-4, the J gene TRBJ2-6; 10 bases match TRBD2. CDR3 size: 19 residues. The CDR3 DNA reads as TGTGCCAGCACGCCCCAGAAAAGCGGGGGGGCTACTGGGGCCAACGTCCCGACTTTC. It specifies CASTPQKSGGATGANVPTF.

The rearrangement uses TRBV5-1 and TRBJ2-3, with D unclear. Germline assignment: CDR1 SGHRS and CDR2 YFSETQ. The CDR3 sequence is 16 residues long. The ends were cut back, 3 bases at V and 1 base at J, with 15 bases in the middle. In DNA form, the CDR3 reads TGCGCCAGCAGCTCGCAGGTGGTAGGAGGCACAGATACGCAGTATTTT. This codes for CASSSQVVGGTDTQYF.

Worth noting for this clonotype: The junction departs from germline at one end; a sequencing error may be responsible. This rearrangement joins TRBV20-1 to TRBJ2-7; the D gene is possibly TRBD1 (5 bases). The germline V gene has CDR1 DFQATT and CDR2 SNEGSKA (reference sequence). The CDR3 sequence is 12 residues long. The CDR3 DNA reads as TGCACTGCTAGTCAGGGTTCCTACGAGCAGTACTTC. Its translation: CTASQGSYEQYF.

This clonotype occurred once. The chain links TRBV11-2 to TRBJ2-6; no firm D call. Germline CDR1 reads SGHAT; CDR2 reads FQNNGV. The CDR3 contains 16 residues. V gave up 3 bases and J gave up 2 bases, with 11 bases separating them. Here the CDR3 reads CASSLEWRPGANVLTF. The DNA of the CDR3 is TGTGCCAGCAGCTTGGAGTGGCGGCCTGGGGCCAACGTCCTGACTTTC.

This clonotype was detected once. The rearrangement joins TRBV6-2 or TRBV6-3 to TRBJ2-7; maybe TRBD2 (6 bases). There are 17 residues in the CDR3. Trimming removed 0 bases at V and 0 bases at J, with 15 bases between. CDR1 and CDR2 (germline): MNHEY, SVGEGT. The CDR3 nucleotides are TGTGCCAGCAGTTACTCGAGTGGGGGAGGATCCTCCTACGAGCAGTACTTC. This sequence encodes CASSYSSGGGSSYEQYF.

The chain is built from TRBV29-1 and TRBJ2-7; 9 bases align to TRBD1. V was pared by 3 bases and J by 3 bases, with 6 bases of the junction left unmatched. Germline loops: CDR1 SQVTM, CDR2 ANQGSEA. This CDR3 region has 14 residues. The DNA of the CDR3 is TGCAGCGTTGATGGGGGACAGGGCCGCTACGAGCAGTACTTC. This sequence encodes CSVDGGQGRYEQYF.

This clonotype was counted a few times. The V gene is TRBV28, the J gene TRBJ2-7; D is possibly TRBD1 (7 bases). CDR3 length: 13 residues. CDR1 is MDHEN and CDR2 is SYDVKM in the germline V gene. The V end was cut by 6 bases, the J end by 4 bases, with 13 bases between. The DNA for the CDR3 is TGTGCCAGCAGCTCACAGGGGAGGTACGAGCAGTACTTC. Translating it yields CASSSQGRYEQYF.

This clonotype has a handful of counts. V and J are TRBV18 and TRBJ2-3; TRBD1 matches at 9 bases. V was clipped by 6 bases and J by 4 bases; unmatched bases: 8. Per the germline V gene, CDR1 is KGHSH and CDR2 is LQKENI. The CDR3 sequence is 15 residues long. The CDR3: CASSETGGLADTQYF. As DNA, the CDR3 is TGTGCCAGCTCTGAAACAGGGGGCCTCGCAGATACGCAGTATTTT.

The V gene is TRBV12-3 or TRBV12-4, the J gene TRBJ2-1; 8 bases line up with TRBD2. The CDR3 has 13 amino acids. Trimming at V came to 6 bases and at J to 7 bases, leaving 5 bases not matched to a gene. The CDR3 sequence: CASRYGTSNEQFF. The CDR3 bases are TGTGCCAGCAGATACGGGACTAGTAATGAGCAGTTCTTC.